This TCR beta chain comes out of a study of monozygotic twins with inflammatory bowel disease. The germline CDR1 and CDR2 sequences are SGHTA and FQGNSA. The CDR3 is made up of 15 amino acids. With about 15 and 9 cycles respectively, two nested PCRs were carried out on TCRalpha and TCRbeta cDNA. TCRdb re-called the 5' RACE reads; one entry per CDR3 protein, DNA not given. This sample's table has about 210,000 distinct CDR3 sequences. The J gene is TRBJ2-5, the V gene TRBV7-2; absent DNA, TCRdb's TRBD2 call cannot be checked. This TCR was recovered from a human donor with ulcerative colitis or Crohn's disease, or a healthy co-twin of an affected twin (not recorded which). Sequencing used blood. The CDR3 is CASSLGLAGVETQYF.